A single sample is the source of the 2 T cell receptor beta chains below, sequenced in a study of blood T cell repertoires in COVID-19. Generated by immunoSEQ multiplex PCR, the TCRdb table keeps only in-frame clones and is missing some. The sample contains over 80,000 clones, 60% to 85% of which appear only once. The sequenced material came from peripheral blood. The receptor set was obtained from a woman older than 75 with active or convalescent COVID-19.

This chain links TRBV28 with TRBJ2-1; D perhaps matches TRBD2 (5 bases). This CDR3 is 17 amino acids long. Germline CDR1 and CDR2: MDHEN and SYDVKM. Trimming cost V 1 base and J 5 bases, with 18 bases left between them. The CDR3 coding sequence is TGTGCCAGCAGTTTATTCGGGATCGGTGGAAGGAACAATGAGCAGTTCTTC. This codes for CASSLFGIGGRNNEQFF. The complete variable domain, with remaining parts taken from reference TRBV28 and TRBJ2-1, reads DVKVTQSSRYLVKRTGEKVFLECVQDMDHENMFWYRQDPGLGLRLIYFSYDVKMKEKGDIPEGYSVSREKKERFSLILESASTNQTSMYLCASSLFGIGGRNNEQFFGPGTRLTVL.

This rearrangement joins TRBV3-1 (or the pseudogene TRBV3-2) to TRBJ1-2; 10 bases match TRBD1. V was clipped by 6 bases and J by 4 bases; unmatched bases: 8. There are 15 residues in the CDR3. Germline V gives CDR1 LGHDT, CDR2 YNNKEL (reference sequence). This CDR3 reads CASSRRQGAAYGYTF. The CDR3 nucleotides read TGTGCCAGCAGTCGCCGACAGGGGGCAGCCTATGGCTACACCTTC.